This T cell receptor (beta chain) appears in the sequencing data of a study of blood T cell repertoires in COVID-19. Study summary: T cells, B-cell-depleted T cells, or PBMCs supplied cDNA or gDNA.

In the study's own analysis: For nucleated cells, counts were estimated from reference gene primer amplification. Produced via immunoSEQ multiplex PCR; TCRdb's table is partial and in-frame only. Clone size and V and J calls were adopted from that table, with D and trimming inferred from the DNA. This sample has roughly 200,000 clones, with roughly 78% found just once. Trimming removed 3 bases from V and 2 bases from J, with 15 bases in between. The CDR3 totals 16 residues. Germline V gene data show CDR1 as SGHAT and CDR2 as FQNNGV. The specimen sequenced was peripheral blood. This sequence originates from a woman aged 80 or over with active or convalescent COVID-19. The chain links TRBV11-2 to TRBJ2-3; TRBD1 is a possible D gene (6 bases). CDR3 protein: CASSLETGGYTDTQYF. DNA of the CDR3: TGTGCCAGCAGCTTGGAGACAGGCGGATACACAGATACGCAGTATTTT.